This paragraph reports one T cell receptor beta chain. Its cognate antigen is unknown. From germline, CDR1 is MNHEY and CDR2 SVGAGI. V lost 2 bases, J lost 7 bases, and 18 bases lay in between. There are 15 residues in the CDR3. This sample was included in a study of T-cell reconstitution after alpha-beta-depleted transplantation in children. Points from the study as a whole: Some patients showed high day-60 TCRbeta diversity, which derived from surviving recipient T cells and thymic progenitors. About two months after transplant, alpha-beta T cells reportedly came from several hundred expanded graft clones. By one year post-transplant, T-cell counts and diversity largely arose from T cells that were newly produced.

Preparation of the TCRbeta library was carried out with unique molecular identifiers. TCRdb fed the PCR reads into MiXCR, producing one record per CDR3 protein. Of about 580,000 distinct CDR3 sequences in the sample, more than 20% are singletons; the top ten hold roughly an eighth. This sequence joins TRBV6-5 and TRBJ2-7; a possible D gene is TRBD1 (6 bases). This receptor was taken from a boy younger than two who had a stem cell transplant for acute myeloid leukemia, so the T cells may come from the graft donor. The sample here was PBMCs, mostly from graft donor cells, taken 360 days after TCRalphabeta/CD19-depleted stem cell transplant. CDR3 DNA: TGTGCCAGCAGTTACACACCGGGACACCAACTGGAGCAGTACTTC. This gives the protein CASSYTPGHQLEQYF.